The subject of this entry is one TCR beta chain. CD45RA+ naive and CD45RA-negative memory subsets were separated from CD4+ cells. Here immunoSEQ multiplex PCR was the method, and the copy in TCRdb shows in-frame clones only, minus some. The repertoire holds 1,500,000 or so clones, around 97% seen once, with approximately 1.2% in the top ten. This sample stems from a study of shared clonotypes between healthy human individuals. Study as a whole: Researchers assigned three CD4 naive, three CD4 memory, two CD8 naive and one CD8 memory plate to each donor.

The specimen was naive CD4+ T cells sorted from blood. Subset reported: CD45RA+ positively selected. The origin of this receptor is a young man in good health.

The CDR3 DNA reads as TGTGCCAGCAGTTCCCAGTGGCTAGCCAAAAACATTCAGTACTTC. Protein product: CASSSQWLAKNIQYF. The rearrangement links TRBV6-5 to TRBJ2-4; D is ambiguous. The CDR3 is 15 amino acids. CDR1 MNHEY and CDR2 SVGAGI come from the germline V gene. The ends were cut back, 4 bases at V and 0 bases at J, with 10 bases in the middle.